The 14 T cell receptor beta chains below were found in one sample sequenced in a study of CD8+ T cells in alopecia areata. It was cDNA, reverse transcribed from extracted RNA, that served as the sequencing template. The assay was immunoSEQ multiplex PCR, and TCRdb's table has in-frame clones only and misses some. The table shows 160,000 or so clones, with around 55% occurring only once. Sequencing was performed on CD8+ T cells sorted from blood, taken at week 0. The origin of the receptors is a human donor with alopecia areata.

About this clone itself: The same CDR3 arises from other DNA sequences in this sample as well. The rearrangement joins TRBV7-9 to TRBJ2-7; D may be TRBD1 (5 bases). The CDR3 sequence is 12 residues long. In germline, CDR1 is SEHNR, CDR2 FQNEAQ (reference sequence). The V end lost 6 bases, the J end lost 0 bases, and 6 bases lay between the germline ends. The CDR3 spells CASRTDSYEQYF. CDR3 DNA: TGTGCCAGCAGGACAGACTCCTACGAGCAGTACTTC.

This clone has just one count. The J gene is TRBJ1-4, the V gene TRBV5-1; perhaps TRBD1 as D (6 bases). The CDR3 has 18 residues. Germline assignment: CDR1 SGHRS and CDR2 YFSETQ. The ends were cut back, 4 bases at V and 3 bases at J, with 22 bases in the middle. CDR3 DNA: TGCGCCAGCAGCCCCCTGGGAGGGGGTGTCTCAGCTAATGAAAAACTGTTTTTT. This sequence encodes CASSPLGGGVSANEKLFF.

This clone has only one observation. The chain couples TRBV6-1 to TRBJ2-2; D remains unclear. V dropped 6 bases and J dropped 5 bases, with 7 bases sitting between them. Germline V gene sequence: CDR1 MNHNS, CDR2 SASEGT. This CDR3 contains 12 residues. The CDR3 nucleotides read TGTGCCAGCAGCGTCTCAACCGGGGAGCTGTTTTTT. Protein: CASSVSTGELFF.

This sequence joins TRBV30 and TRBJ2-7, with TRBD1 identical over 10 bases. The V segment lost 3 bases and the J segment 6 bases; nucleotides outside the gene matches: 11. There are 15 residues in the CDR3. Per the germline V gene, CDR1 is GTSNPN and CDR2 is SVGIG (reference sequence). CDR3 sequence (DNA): TGTGCCTGGAGGTATGGGGACAGGGGCGGTGGCGAGCAGTACTTC. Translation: CAWRYGDRGGGEQYF.

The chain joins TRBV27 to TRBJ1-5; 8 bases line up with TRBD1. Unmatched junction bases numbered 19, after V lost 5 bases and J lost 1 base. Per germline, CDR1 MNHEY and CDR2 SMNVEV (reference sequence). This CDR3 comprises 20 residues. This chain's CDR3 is CASSPRRTGIIFGSNQPQHF. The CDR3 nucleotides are TGTGCCAGCAGTCCCCGGAGGACAGGGATCATATTCGGAAGCAATCAGCCCCAGCATTTT.

The CDR3 loop is CASSLRQEKETQYF. Written as DNA, the CDR3 is TGCGCCAGCAGCTTGAGGCAGGAAAAAGAGACCCAGTACTTC. This chain connects TRBV5-1 to TRBJ2-5; the D is unclear. Per germline, CDR1 SGHRS and CDR2 YFSETQ. Deletions cut 1 base from V and 3 bases from J, with 10 bases between. This CDR3 is 14 amino acids long. Using reference TRBV5-1 and TRBJ2-5 for the parts outside the CDR3, the full variable domain is KAGVTQTPRYLIKTRGQQVTLSCSPISGHRSVSWYQQTPGQGLQFLFEYFSETQRNKGNFPGRFSGRQFSNSRSEMNVSTLELGDSALYLCASSLRQEKETQYFGPGTRLLVL.

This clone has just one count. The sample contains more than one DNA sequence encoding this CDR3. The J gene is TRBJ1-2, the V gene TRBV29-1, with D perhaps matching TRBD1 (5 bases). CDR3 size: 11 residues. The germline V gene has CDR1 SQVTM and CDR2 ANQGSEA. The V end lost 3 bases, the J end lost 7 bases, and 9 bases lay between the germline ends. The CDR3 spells CSVEQGGGYTF. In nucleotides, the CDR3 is TGCAGCGTTGAGCAGGGAGGTGGCTACACCTTC.

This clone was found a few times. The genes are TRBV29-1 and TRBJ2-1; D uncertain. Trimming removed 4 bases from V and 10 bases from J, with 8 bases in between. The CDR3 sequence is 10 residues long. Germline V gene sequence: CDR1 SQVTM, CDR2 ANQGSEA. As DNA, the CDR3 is TGCAGCGTTGCCGCCCCCGAGCAGTTCTTC. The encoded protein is CSVAAPEQFF.

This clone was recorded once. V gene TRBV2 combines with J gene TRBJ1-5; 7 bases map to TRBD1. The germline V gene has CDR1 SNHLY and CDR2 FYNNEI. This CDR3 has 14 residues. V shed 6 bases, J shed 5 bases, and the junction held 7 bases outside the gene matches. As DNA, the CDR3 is TGTGCCAGCAGCTTAACAGGGGAGTATCAGCCCCAGCATTTT. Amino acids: CASSLTGEYQPQHF.

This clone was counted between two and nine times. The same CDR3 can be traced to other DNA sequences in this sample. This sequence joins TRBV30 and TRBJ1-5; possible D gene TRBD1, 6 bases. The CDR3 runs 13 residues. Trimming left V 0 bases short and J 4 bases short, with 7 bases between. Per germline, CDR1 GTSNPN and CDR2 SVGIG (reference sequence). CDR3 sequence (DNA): TGTGCCTGGAGTGTACAGGGAAATCAGCCCCAGCATTTT. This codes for CAWSVQGNQPQHF. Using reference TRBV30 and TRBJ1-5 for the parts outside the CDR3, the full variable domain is SQTIHQWPATLVQPVGSPLSLECTVEGTSNPNLYWYRQAAGRGLQLLFYSVGIGQISSEVPQNLSASRPQDRQFILSSKKLLLSDSGFYLCAWSVQGNQPQHFGDGTRLSIL.

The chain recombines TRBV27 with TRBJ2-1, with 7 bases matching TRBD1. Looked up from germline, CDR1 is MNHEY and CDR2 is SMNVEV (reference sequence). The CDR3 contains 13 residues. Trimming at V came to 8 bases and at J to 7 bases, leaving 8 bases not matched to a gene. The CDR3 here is CASAIDRANEQFF. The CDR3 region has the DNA TGTGCCAGCGCCATAGACAGGGCAAATGAGCAGTTCTTC.

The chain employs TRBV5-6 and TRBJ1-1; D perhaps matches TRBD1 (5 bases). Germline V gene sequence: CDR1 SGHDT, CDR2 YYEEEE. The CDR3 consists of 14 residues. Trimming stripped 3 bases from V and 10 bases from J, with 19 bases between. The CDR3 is CASSSESRAFGAFF. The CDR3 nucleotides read TGTGCCAGCAGCTCGGAGTCCAGGGCTTTCGGAGCTTTCTTT.

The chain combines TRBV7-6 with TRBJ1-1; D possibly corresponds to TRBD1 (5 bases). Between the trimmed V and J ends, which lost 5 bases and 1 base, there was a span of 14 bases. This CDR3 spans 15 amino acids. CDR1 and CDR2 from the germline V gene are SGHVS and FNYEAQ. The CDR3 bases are TGTGCCAGCAGCCCGGGGGAGGGCGCGAACACTGAAGCTTTCTTT. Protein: CASSPGEGANTEAFF.

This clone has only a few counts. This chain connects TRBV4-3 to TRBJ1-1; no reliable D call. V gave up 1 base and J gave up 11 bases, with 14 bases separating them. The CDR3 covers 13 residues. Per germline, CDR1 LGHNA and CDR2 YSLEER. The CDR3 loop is CASSQVSRTEAFF. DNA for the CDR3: TGCGCCAGCAGCCAAGTTTCCCGAACGGAGGCTTTCTTT.